This entry is about one T cell receptor (beta chain). Libraries were prepared by immunoSEQ multiplex PCR; TCRdb keeps only in-frame clonotypes and omits some of them. The sample holds more than 250,000 clones; about nine tenths are singletons and the top ten take roughly 1.2%. This entry is derived from a study of blood T cell repertoires in COVID-19. The CDR3 runs 12 residues. Germline V gene data show CDR1 as SGHVS and CDR2 as FQNEAQ. J was trimmed by 5 bases and V by 3 bases; bases with no gene match: 1. The rearrangement uses TRBV7-8 and TRBJ2-7; 7 bases align to TRBD1. This sequence originates from a woman aged 40-49 years with acute COVID-19. Sample: PBMCs or T cells enriched from blood (not recorded which). The CDR3 bases are TGTGCCAGCAGCTTTGACAGGGACGAGCAGTACGTC. It specifies CASSFDRDEQYV.